This T cell receptor beta chain stems from a study of blood T cell repertoires in COVID-19. Data came from immunoSEQ multiplex PCR; TCRdb stores just in-frame clones and leaves some out. The data hold approximately 250,000 clones, with roughly 90% observed a single time. Germline V CDR1 and CDR2: SGHDT, YYEEEE. The CDR3 has 18 residues. Losses at the gene ends were 0 bases for V and 3 bases for J; bases not matched to a gene: 11. The source material was PBMCs or T cells enriched from blood (not recorded which). The sequence derives from a young woman who had recovered from COVID-19. The chain recombines TRBV5-6 with TRBJ1-1, with 10 nucleotides matching TRBD1. DNA of the CDR3: TGTGCCAGCAGCTTGGAAGGAATCTTTGGACAGGGGGACACTGAAGCTTTCTTT. It specifies CASSLEGIFGQGDTEAFF.